This T cell receptor (beta chain) was captured by sequencing in a study of cytomegalovirus exposure and HLA in healthy donors. Study-wide points: An analysis was carried out later, and it reportedly showed fewer N-insertions in an Asian-associated ancestry cluster than the 666-donor mean.

Amplification used 60 Vbeta primers and 13 Jbeta primers. Assay: immunoSEQ multiplex PCR; the TCRdb copy retains only in-frame clones and omits some. This table has tens of thousands of clones, 62% appearing once. For this clone: Its antigen is unidentified.

The TCR originated in a woman in her 30s in good health and CMV-seropositive. Sequenced input: PBMCs.

CDR3 nucleotide sequence: TGTGCCAGCAGCCCCCGATCTATCGGGGATACGCAGTATTTT. This translates into CASSPRSIGDTQYF. The gene calls are TRBV7-8 and TRBJ2-3; the D is unclear. V was pared by 5 bases and J by 6 bases, with 15 bases between. CDR1 SGHVS and CDR2 FQNEAQ come from the germline V gene. CDR3 length: 14 amino acids.